This passage covers 24 T cell receptor beta chains from one sample sequenced in a study of blood T cell repertoires in COVID-19 (dated by TCRdb to 2018 to 2020). To prepare the library, the immunoSEQ multiplex PCR assay was applied. TCRdb took this table from immuneACCESS and kept in-frame rearrangements with V and J called. Such tables lack part of the clones; where checked against another copy, unresolved V genes explain under half of the gap, and the rest is unexplained. The sample profile shows around 330,000 clones; roughly nine tenths of them were found once. The ten largest clones represent 5.2% of the sample. Material: PBMCs or T cells enriched from blood (not recorded which). Receptors were obtained from a man aged 60-69 years who had recovered from COVID-19.

In this sample, this clone turned up a few times. V is TRBV11-1 and J is TRBJ2-7; perhaps TRBD2 as D (6 bases). V was cut by 0 bases and J by 3 bases, with 18 bases left in between. Per germline, CDR1 SGHAT and CDR2 FQDESV (reference sequence). This CDR3 has 17 amino acids. In nucleotides, the CDR3 is TGTGCCAGCAGCTTAGCACTAACGTCCGGGACTGTCTACGAGCAGTACTTC. Amino acid sequence: CASSLALTSGTVYEQYF. The whole variable domain, filled in from reference TRBV11-1 and TRBJ2-7, reads EAEVAQSPRYKITEKSQAVAFWCDPISGHATLYWYRQILGQGPELLVQFQDESVVDDSQLPKDRFSAERLKGVDSTLKIQPAELGDSAMYLCASSLALTSGTVYEQYFGPGTRLTVT.

This clone showed up just a few times. The CDR3 DNA follows: TGTGCCAGTAGTTCTTGGGAGGCAACCCCCACCCACGAGCAGTACTTC. It translates to CASSSWEATPTHEQYF. The chain employs TRBV19 and TRBJ2-7; possibly TRBD2 for D (6 bases). Trimming removed 5 bases from V and 5 bases from J, with 22 bases in between. In germline, CDR1 is LNHDA, CDR2 SQIVND (reference sequence). This CDR3 is 16 amino acids long.

V usage is TRBV7-9 and J usage is TRBJ2-7; 8 bases agree with TRBD2. CDR1 and CDR2 from the germline V gene are SEHNR and FQNEAQ (reference sequence). This CDR3 is 14 amino acids long. Trimming took 5 bases from V and 2 from J; bases not matched to a gene: 5. The CDR3 sequence is CASSPTSGPYEQYF. The CDR3 DNA follows: TGTGCCAGCAGCCCAACTAGCGGACCCTACGAGCAGTACTTC.

This clone turned up a few times. This rearrangement joins TRBV7-8 to TRBJ2-7, with D tentatively TRBD1 (6 bases). CDR3 length: 14 amino acids. CDR1 is SGHVS, CDR2 FQNEAQ, per germline. V was shortened by 4 bases and J by 3 bases, with 13 bases between the two germline ends. The CDR3 reads CASSSTTGYYEQYF. The CDR3 region has the DNA TGTGCCAGCAGCTCTACGACAGGTTACTACGAGCAGTACTTC. Supplemented by reference TRBV7-8 and TRBJ2-7, the full variable domain reads GAGVSQSPRYKVAKRGQDVALRCDPISGHVSLFWYQQALGQGPEFLTYFQNEAQLDKSGLPSDRFFAERPEGSVSTLKIQRTQQEDSAVYLCASSSTTGYYEQYFGPGTRLTVT.

This CDR3 reads CASVDIGAGDEQFF. Here the CDR3 DNA reads TGTGCCAGTGTGGACATTGGGGCAGGCGATGAGCAGTTCTTC. The rearrangement links TRBV19 to TRBJ2-1; weak D call: TRBD1 (5 bases). The V end was cut by 8 bases, the J end by 8 bases, with 19 bases between. The germline CDR1 and CDR2 sequences are LNHDA and SQIVND (reference sequence). The CDR3 extends over 14 amino acids.

The J gene is TRBJ1-3, the V gene TRBV20-1, with no clear D. The CDR3 has 14 amino acids. V was cut by 3 bases and J by 0 bases, with 9 bases left in between. Germline V gives CDR1 DFQATT, CDR2 SNEGSKA (reference sequence). The DNA for the CDR3 is TGCAGTGCTAGTTTGAGTAACTCTGGAAACACCATATATTTT. This gives the protein CSASLSNSGNTIYF.

The chain joins TRBV9 to TRBJ2-7, with 8 bases aligning to TRBD2. The length of the CDR3 is 15 residues. J lost 4 bases, V lost 0 bases, and 6 bases had no gene match. Germline-derived CDR1 and CDR2 are SGDLS and YYNGEE. CDR3 in DNA: TGTGCCAGCAGCGTAGCAGCCGGGAGGGCGTACGAGCAGTACTTC. Amino acids: CASSVAAGRAYEQYF.

This clone was found a few times. The chain has TRBV2 and TRBJ2-4; 13 nucleotides align to TRBD2. The trim removed 2 bases at V and 7 bases at J, leaving 8 bases unmatched. Germline V gene data show CDR1 as SNHLY and CDR2 as FYNNEI. There are 17 residues in the CDR3. The CDR3 coding sequence is TGTGCCAGCAGTGAATTGGGGACTAGCGGGATAGGGAACATTCAGTACTTC. It translates to CASSELGTSGIGNIQYF.

The V gene is TRBV19, the J gene TRBJ2-3; TRBD2 might be the D (7 bases). This CDR3 comprises 16 residues. The V gene's germline CDR1 is LNHDA and CDR2 SQIVND (reference sequence). Trimming pared 5 bases from V and 10 bases from J, leaving 25 bases between. The CDR3 region is CASSAWEGGTGGSQYF. Here the CDR3 DNA reads TGTGCCAGTAGTGCTTGGGAGGGGGGCACCGGTGGATCGCAGTATTTT.

A single count supports this clone. The chain uses TRBV29-1 and TRBJ2-7; TRBD1 aligns across 7 bases. The V gene end was trimmed by 4 bases and the J gene end by 3 bases; junction bases not matched to a gene: 6. The germline V gene encodes CDR1 SQVTM and CDR2 ANQGSEA. This CDR3 contains 13 residues. CDR3 DNA: TGCAGCGTTGGGTGGGACAGAAACTACGAGCAGTACTTC. This sequence encodes CSVGWDRNYEQYF.

V and J are TRBV20-1 and TRBJ1-6; 10 nucleotides align to TRBD1. CDR3 length: 14 residues. The V gene end was trimmed by 3 bases and the J gene end by 8 bases; junction bases not matched to a gene: 4. Germline V gives CDR1 DFQATT, CDR2 SNEGSKA (reference sequence). The CDR3 nucleotides are TGCAGTGCTAGTATCGGGACAGGGGATTCACCCCTCCACTTT. Protein sequence: CSASIGTGDSPLHF.

The chain couples TRBV7-2 to TRBJ2-5; tentative D call: TRBD2 (5 bases). Germline CDR1 is SGHTA and CDR2 is FQGNSA. There are 14 residues in the CDR3. Trimming pared 5 bases from V and 5 bases from J, leaving 15 bases between. In DNA form, the CDR3 reads TGTGCCAGCAGCCCCAGCGGTCCCGGGGAGACCCAGTACTTC. Translated: CASSPSGPGETQYF.

This chain joins TRBV2 and TRBJ1-1, with TRBD1 matching over 7 bases. After removal of 6 bases from V and 0 bases from J, the junction contained 7 bases not matched to a gene. Germline V gene data show CDR1 as SNHLY and CDR2 as FYNNEI. The CDR3 loop spans 15 amino acids. As DNA, the CDR3 is TGTGCCAGCAGACTAGAGACAGGGATGAACACTGAAGCTTTCTTT. Its translation: CASRLETGMNTEAFF.

This clone is a singleton in its sample. This chain uses TRBV20-1 with TRBJ1-2, with D perhaps TRBD1 (6 bases). The CDR3 loop spans 10 amino acids. V gave up 6 bases and J gave up 13 bases, with 15 bases separating them. In germline, CDR1 is DFQATT, CDR2 SNEGSKA (reference sequence). The CDR3 loop reads CSAERTVRTF. In nucleotides, the CDR3 is TGCAGTGCCGAAAGGACAGTCCGCACCTTC.

The V and J genes are TRBV7-3 and TRBJ2-7; D remains unclear. Trimming removed 5 bases at V and 6 bases at J, with 17 bases between. This CDR3 has 14 amino acids. Germline loops: CDR1 SGHTA, CDR2 FQGTGA. In nucleotides, the CDR3 is TGTGCCAGCAGCCCGAGTCCCGAGGTCAGCGAGCAGTACTTC. The encoded protein is CASSPSPEVSEQYF.

The chain links TRBV5-1 to TRBJ1-1; 7 bases map to TRBD1. This CDR3 has 16 amino acids. Trimming at V came to 0 bases and at J to 2 bases, leaving 7 bases not matched to a gene. CDR1 and CDR2 (germline): SGHRS, YFSETQ. CDR3 region: CASSLGAGGRNTEAFF. The CDR3 nucleotides are TGCGCCAGCAGCTTGGGGGCAGGGGGGCGAAACACTGAAGCTTTCTTT.

This clone was seen only a few times. The chain combines TRBV7-2 with TRBJ2-7; D is unresolved. In germline, CDR1 is SGHTA, CDR2 FQGNSA. The CDR3 totals 15 residues. Deletions cut 1 base from V and 0 bases from J, with 10 bases between. Here the CDR3 reads CASSLVHSTSYEQYF. The CDR3 nucleotides are TGTGCCAGCAGCTTAGTCCACAGTACCTCCTACGAGCAGTACTTC. Full variable domain (remainder filled in from reference TRBV7-2 and TRBJ2-7): GAGVSQSPSNKVTEKGKDVELRCDPISGHTALYWYRQSLGQGLEFLIYFQGNSAPDKSGLPSDRFSAERTGGSVSTLTIQRTQQEDSAVYLCASSLVHSTSYEQYFGPGTRLTVT.

The gene calls are TRBV9 and TRBJ2-2; 14 bases agree with TRBD2. The V and J ends lost 3 bases and 7 bases, in that order; junction bases with no gene match: 11. Germline CDR1 reads SGDLS; CDR2 reads YYNGEE. The CDR3 contains 18 residues. The CDR3: CASSAAPGLAGVGGELFF. The CDR3 DNA sequence: TGTGCCAGCAGCGCAGCACCGGGACTAGCGGGAGTGGGCGGGGAGCTGTTTTTT.

The chain combines TRBV5-1 with TRBJ2-7; possible D gene TRBD1, 6 bases. This CDR3 has 13 residues. V dropped 3 bases and J dropped 2 bases, with 9 bases sitting between them. Looked up from germline, CDR1 is SGHRS and CDR2 is YFSETQ. The CDR3 nucleotides read TGCGCCAGCAGCTCCGGGACAACCTACGAGCAGTACTTC. Translating gives CASSSGTTYEQYF.

This clone was observed a single time. V usage is TRBV29-1 and J usage is TRBJ1-2; 9 nucleotides agree with TRBD1. Germline CDR1 and CDR2: SQVTM and ANQGSEA. Trimming took 6 bases from V and 1 from J; bases not matched to a gene: 9. This CDR3 contains 15 residues. This CDR3 reads CSVAHRDRVNYGYTF. The CDR3 DNA reads as TGCAGCGTAGCTCACCGGGACAGGGTTAACTATGGCTACACCTTC.

The J gene is TRBJ1-5, the V gene TRBV27; D is perhaps TRBD1 (6 bases). In germline, CDR1 is MNHEY, CDR2 SMNVEV (reference sequence). The CDR3 contains 16 residues. The V and J ends lost 1 base and 6 bases respectively, with 16 bases between them. The CDR3 DNA reads as TGTGCCAGCAGTTTATATGCGGGGGCGGTAGGTCAGCCCCAGCATTTT. It encodes CASSLYAGAVGQPQHF.

This chain uses TRBV11-1 with TRBJ1-2, with a possible D match to TRBD1 (6 bases). Germline CDR1 reads SGHAT; CDR2 reads FQDESV (reference sequence). V lost 1 base and J 2 bases, leaving 11 bases between the germline ends. CDR3 length: 15 residues. This chain's CDR3 is CASSLGGRGNYGYTF. The CDR3 region has the DNA TGTGCCAGCAGCTTAGGTGGCAGGGGCAACTATGGCTACACCTTC.

The CDR3 sequence: CSVALAGVYEQYF. The CDR3 bases are TGCAGCGTTGCTCTAGCGGGTGTCTACGAGCAGTACTTC. V gene TRBV29-1 combines with J gene TRBJ2-7, with 8 bases lining up with TRBD2. The V gene's germline CDR1 is SQVTM and CDR2 ANQGSEA. V gave up 4 bases and J gave up 3 bases; unmatched junction bases: 5. The length of the CDR3 is 13 residues.

This chain connects TRBV5-4 to TRBJ2-1; 12 nucleotides align to TRBD2. With 2 bases clipped from V and 5 bases from J, the junction kept 2 bases outside the gene matches. The germline CDR1 and CDR2 sequences are SGHNT and YYREEE (reference sequence). CDR3 size: 15 residues. As DNA, the CDR3 is TGTGCCAGCAGCTTTCTAGCGGGAGGGAACAATGAGCAGTTCTTC. Amino acids: CASSFLAGGNNEQFF.